These 17 T cell receptor beta chains were all obtained from the same sample, sequenced in a study of T-cell memory formation after mild COVID-19. In TCRdb, the 5' RACE reads were re-called with MiXCR into one record per CDR3 protein. The sample holds approximately 65,000 distinct CDR3 sequences, about 9.4% seen once. The sample comprised PBMCs or a T cell subset sorted from them (not recorded which). Every receptor here comes from a man aged 18 to 29 who had mild COVID-19 (a few samples of this study predate the infection). Cell type and time point are not known.

This clonotype has at least ten counts. The rearrangement uses TRBV29-1 and TRBJ2-5, with 8 bases lining up with TRBD1. Germline trimming cut 4 bases from V and 2 bases from J; bases unmatched to any gene: 3. The V gene's germline CDR1 is SQVTM and CDR2 ANQGSEA. This CDR3 is built from 13 residues. Written as DNA, the CDR3 is TGCAGCGTTGGGGACAGGAATCAAGAGACCCAGTACTTC. This encodes CSVGDRNQETQYF.

A few counts support this clonotype. J is TRBJ2-2 and V is TRBV18; D is ambiguous. The ends were cut back, 6 bases at V and 3 bases at J, with 11 bases in the middle. Germline CDR1 KGHSH, CDR2 LQKENI. This CDR3 contains 14 residues. The CDR3 here is CASSETLYTGELFF. In DNA form, the CDR3 reads TGTGCCAGCTCCGAGACACTTTACACCGGGGAGCTGTTTTTT.

This clonotype was found a few times. The rearrangement links TRBV6-1 to TRBJ2-1; D unresolved. The germline V gene has CDR1 MNHNS and CDR2 SASEGT. The CDR3 spans 11 residues. The ends were cut back, 3 bases at V and 9 bases at J, with 6 bases in the middle. For the CDR3, the DNA is TGTGCCAGCAGTGATTGGAGTGAGCAGTTCTTC. Amino acids: CASSDWSEQFF.

This clonotype was counted ten times or more. This sequence joins TRBV20-1 and TRBJ2-3, with 10 positions matching TRBD1. The CDR3 runs to 14 residues. V trimming: 6 bases; J trimming: 3 bases; junction bases outside the gene matches: 6. Germline V gene data show CDR1 as DFQATT and CDR2 as SNEGSKA (reference sequence). The CDR3 is CSAIEGQGTDTQYF. CDR3 nucleotides: TGCAGTGCCATAGAGGGACAGGGGACAGATACGCAGTATTTT.

This clonotype was observed a handful of times. V gene TRBV5-1 combines with J gene TRBJ2-7; D is undetermined. This CDR3 has 14 amino acids. The V and J ends lost 1 base and 4 bases respectively, with 12 bases between them. The germline CDR1 and CDR2 sequences are SGHRS and YFSETQ. Here the CDR3 reads CASSLSPPIYEQYF. The CDR3 DNA sequence: TGCGCCAGCAGCTTGAGTCCTCCCATATACGAGCAGTACTTC.

This clonotype was detected many times. V is TRBV7-2 and J is TRBJ2-1; TRBD2 agrees at 9 bases. The CDR3 has 15 residues. Germline V gene lookup returns CDR1 SGHTA and CDR2 FQGNSA. V shed 3 bases and J 3 bases; nucleotides not matched to a gene: 3. CDR3 amino acids: CASSFSGGNYNEQFF. The DNA of the CDR3 is TGTGCCAGCAGCTTTAGCGGGGGAAACTACAATGAGCAGTTCTTC.

This clonotype was observed a few times. The chain carries TRBV3-1 and TRBJ1-2; D ambiguous. The germline V gene encodes CDR1 LGHDT and CDR2 YNNKEL (reference sequence). This CDR3 region has 13 residues. The V end was cut by 5 bases, the J end by 8 bases, with 15 bases between. CDR3 coding DNA: TGTGCCAGCAGCTCTTCCGCAGGTCACGGCTACACCTTC. Translated, it gives CASSSSAGHGYTF.

This clonotype has more than one count but fewer than ten. V is TRBV5-1 and J is TRBJ1-1, with a possible D match to TRBD1 (5 bases). The CDR3 runs 16 residues. Germline V gives CDR1 SGHRS, CDR2 YFSETQ. V was clipped by 4 bases and J by 5 bases, with 21 bases between them. CDR3 sequence (DNA): TGCGCCAGCAGCGGTGGCTGGGGGGGAGGCAGTACTGAAGCTTTCTTT. This translates into CASSGGWGGGSTEAFF.

This clonotype was detected many times. This chain links TRBV29-1 with TRBJ2-7; D is uncertain. Germline values: CDR1 SQVTM, CDR2 ANQGSEA. V lost 6 bases and J 3 bases, leaving 9 bases between the germline ends. This CDR3 spans 11 amino acids. CDR3 sequence: CSVVWDYEQYF. CDR3 coding DNA: TGCAGCGTCGTTTGGGACTACGAGCAGTACTTC.

The rearrangement links TRBV6-2 or TRBV6-3 to TRBJ2-7; the D gene is possibly TRBD1 (6 bases). Deletions cut 7 bases from V and 5 bases from J, with 15 bases between. CDR3 length: 13 residues. The germline V gene has CDR1 MNHEY and CDR2 SVGEGT. CDR3: CASTNGPGDEQYV. As DNA, the CDR3 is TGTGCCAGCACAAATGGGCCAGGGGACGAGCAGTACGTC.

This chain joins TRBV12-3 or TRBV12-4 and TRBJ2-7; D tentatively fits TRBD1 or TRBD2 (5 bases each). Trimming pared 3 bases from V and 2 bases from J, leaving 17 bases between. CDR3 length: 16 amino acids. The CDR3 DNA follows: TGTGCCAGCAGTTTCCTGAGGGTAGGACACACCTACGAGCAGTACGTC. It encodes CASSFLRVGHTYEQYV.

This clonotype occurred many times. This chain joins TRBV9 and TRBJ1-2; tentatively, D is TRBD1 (6 bases). V dropped 3 bases and J dropped 5 bases, with 11 bases sitting between them. The CDR3 contains 13 residues. Germline V gene sequence: CDR1 SGDLS, CDR2 YYNGEE. The CDR3 bases are TGTGCCAGCAGCGGAGGGGGGAAATATGGCTACACCTTC. It is translated as CASSGGGKYGYTF.

The chain uses TRBV7-9 and TRBJ2-5; tentative D call: TRBD2 (5 bases). The CDR3 contains 17 residues. Germline loops: CDR1 SEHNR, CDR2 FQNEAQ (reference sequence). The V end was cut by 3 bases, the J end by 1 base, with 18 bases between. The CDR3 nucleotides are TGTGCCAGCAGCTTCGGCCTATCCGGCGCGGGCCAAGAGACCCAGTACTTC. Amino acid sequence: CASSFGLSGAGQETQYF.

This clonotype appeared a few times. The chain combines TRBV5-6 with TRBJ1-1; tentatively, D is TRBD1 (6 bases). In germline, CDR1 is SGHDT, CDR2 YYEEEE. Between the trimmed V and J ends, which lost 4 bases and 4 bases, there was a span of 14 bases. This CDR3 region has 14 residues. CDR3: CASSPWTELTEAFF. The CDR3 bases are TGTGCCAGCAGCCCATGGACAGAACTCACTGAAGCTTTCTTT.

CDR3 sequence reads: CASSFGTGKKTQYF. Written as DNA, the CDR3 is TGTGCCAGCAGCTTCGGGACAGGGAAGAAGACCCAGTACTTC. The chain carries TRBV7-2 and TRBJ2-5; 9 bases match TRBD1. Losses at the gene ends were 3 bases for V and 6 bases for J; bases not matched to a gene: 5. CDR3 length: 14 residues. The germline V gene encodes CDR1 SGHTA and CDR2 FQGNSA. Looking up the rest from reference TRBV7-2 and TRBJ2-5 gives the full variable domain: GAGVSQSPSNKVTEKGKDVELRCDPISGHTALYWYRQSLGQGLEFLIYFQGNSAPDKSGLPSDRFSAERTGGSVSTLTIQRTQQEDSAVYLCASSFGTGKKTQYFGPGTRLLVL.

Many counts were recorded for this clonotype. The gene calls are TRBV7-2 and TRBJ2-5, with D possibly being TRBD1 (5 bases). This CDR3 has 13 residues. Trimming left V 4 bases short and J 5 bases short, with 11 bases between. CDR1 is SGHTA and CDR2 is FQGNSA in the germline V gene. The DNA for the CDR3 is TGTGCCAGCAGCTCGAACAAGGGGGAGACCCAGTACTTC. Amino acids: CASSSNKGETQYF.

This clonotype came up many times. V gene TRBV5-1 combines with J gene TRBJ2-6, with D possibly TRBD2 on 5 matching bases. V was trimmed by 4 bases and J by 4 bases, leaving 12 bases between them. The germline V gene encodes CDR1 SGHRS and CDR2 YFSETQ. CDR3 length: 15 residues. The CDR3 here is CASSKDPGGANVLTF. As DNA, the CDR3 is TGCGCCAGCAGCAAAGACCCGGGAGGGGCCAACGTCCTGACTTTC.